This TCR beta chain was captured in a study of cytomegalovirus exposure and HLA in healthy donors. Deletions cut 7 bases from V and 6 bases from J, with 18 bases between. CDR1 and CDR2 from the germline V gene are LNHDA and SQIVND (reference sequence). The CDR3 has 14 residues. On this clone itself: What it binds is unknown.

A multiplex PCR was run with 60 Vbeta primers and 13 Jbeta primers. Sequencing used immunoSEQ multiplex PCR; TCRdb keeps in-frame clones, though not all of them. Among some 150,000 clones listed, around 69% were seen once. Study results and caveats: Being productive about 90% or about 30% of the time was typical of most TCR beta V segments in an earlier analysis.

This receptor was obtained from a man in his 60s in good health and CMV-seronegative. V is TRBV19 and J is TRBJ1-2; D might be TRBD1 (6 bases). The sample taken for sequencing was PBMCs. CDR3 nucleotides: TGTGCCAGTATTCTGGGGGGCGGGGGGCATGGCTACACCTTC. Protein product: CASILGGGGHGYTF. Supplemented by reference TRBV19 and TRBJ1-2, the full variable domain reads DGGITQSPKYLFRKEGQNVTLSCEQNLNHDAMYWYRQDPGQGLRLIYYSQIVNDFQKGDIAEGYSVSREKKESFPLTVTSAQKNPTAFYLCASILGGGGHGYTFGSGTRLTVV.